The sequence of this T cell receptor (beta chain) was determined in a study of cytomegalovirus exposure and HLA in healthy donors. Study-level findings and limits: V- and J-gene trimming in TCR beta was tied to a missense DCLRE1C variant by an analysis performed later. What a later analysis reportedly showed was that an Asian-associated ancestry cluster had fewer N-insertions than the approximately 670-donor mean. With DRB1 most and HLA-C fewest, TCR association rates differed between HLA loci in a later analysis. A later analysis showed that HLA-associated TCR beta chains had undergone more clonal expansion than equally common others.

The PCR used 60 Vbeta and 13 Jbeta primers. Sequencing used immunoSEQ multiplex PCR; TCRdb keeps in-frame clones, though not all of them. The table includes around 150,000 clones, roughly four fifths detected once. The sample holds a few counts of this clone. Its antigen is not known. This CDR3 has 15 amino acids. V was clipped by 5 bases and J by 1 base, with 14 bases between them. Germline values: CDR1 LNHDA, CDR2 SQIVND (reference sequence). The chain uses TRBV19 and TRBJ1-1, with TRBD1 as a possible D gene (5 bases). This TCR came from a female donor in good health and CMV-seropositive. Sequenced input: PBMCs. CDR3 protein: CASSDSEVRNTEAFF. The DNA of the CDR3 is TGTGCCAGTAGTGACAGCGAAGTCAGGAACACTGAAGCTTTCTTT.